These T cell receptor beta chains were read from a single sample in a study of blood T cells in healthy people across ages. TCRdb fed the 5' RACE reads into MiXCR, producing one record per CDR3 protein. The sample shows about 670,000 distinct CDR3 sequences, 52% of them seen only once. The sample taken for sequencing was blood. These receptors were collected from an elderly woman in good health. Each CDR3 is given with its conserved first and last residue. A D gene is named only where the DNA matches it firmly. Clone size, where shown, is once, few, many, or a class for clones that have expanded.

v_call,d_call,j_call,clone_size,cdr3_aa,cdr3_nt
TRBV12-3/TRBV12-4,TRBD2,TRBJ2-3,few,CASTLRGGTDTQYF,TGTGCCAGCACCCTCCGGGGGGGCACAGATACGCAGTATTTT
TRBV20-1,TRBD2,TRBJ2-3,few,CSAADPSGRTTDTQYF,TGCAGTGCCGCAGACCCTAGCGGGAGGACCACAGATACGCAGTATTTT
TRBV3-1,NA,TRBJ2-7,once,CASSQGGDSTYEQYF,TGTGCCAGCAGCCAAGGAGGGGACTCAACCTACGAGCAGTACTTC
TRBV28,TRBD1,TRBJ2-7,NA,CASRGRTGSEQYF,TGTGCCAGCAGGGGCCGGACAGGCAGCGAGCAGTACTTC
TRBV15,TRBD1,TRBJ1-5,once,CATSRLPRQGNQPQHF,TGTGCCACCAGCAGACTCCCACGACAGGGGAATCAGCCCCAGCATTTT
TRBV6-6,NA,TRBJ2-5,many,CASSYYGVSVEQYF,TGTGCCAGCAGTTATTACGGGGTGTCCGTTGAGCAGTACTTC
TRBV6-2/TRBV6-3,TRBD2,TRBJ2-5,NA,CASSDLAEEETQYF,TGTGCCAGCAGTGACCTAGCGGAGGAAGAGACCCAGTACTTC
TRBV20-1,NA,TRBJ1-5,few,CSVPPVGGVNQPQHF,TGCAGTGTCCCGCCCGTCGGAGGGGTCAATCAGCCCCAGCATTTT
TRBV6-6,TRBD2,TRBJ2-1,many,CASTSRAGEYYNEQFF,TGTGCCAGCACCTCCCGGGCGGGGGAATACTACAATGAGCAGTTCTTC
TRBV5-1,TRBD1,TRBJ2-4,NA,CASSFAGGTAKNIQYF,TGCGCCAGCAGCTTCGCAGGGGGCACGGCCAAAAACATTCAGTACTTC
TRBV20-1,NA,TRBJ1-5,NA,CSASTDSSNQPQHF,TGCAGTGCTTCGACGGACTCTAGCAATCAGCCCCAGCATTTT
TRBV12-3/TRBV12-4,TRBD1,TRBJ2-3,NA,CASSSMDRFTDTQYF,TGTGCCAGCAGTAGCATGGACAGGTTCACAGATACGCAGTATTTT
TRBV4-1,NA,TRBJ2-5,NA,CASSQDQGKGETQYF,TGCGCCAGCAGCCAAGATCAGGGGAAAGGAGAGACCCAGTACTTC
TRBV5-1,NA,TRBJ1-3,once,CASSPLTLSGNTIYF,TGCGCCAGCAGCCCCTTGACCCTCTCTGGAAACACCATATATTTT
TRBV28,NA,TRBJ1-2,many,CASSLAQLYGYTF,TGTGCCAGCAGTTTAGCACAGCTCTATGGCTACACCTTC
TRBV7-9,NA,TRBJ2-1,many,CASSPMVEQFF,TGTGCCAGCAGCCCAATGGTCGAGCAGTTCTTC
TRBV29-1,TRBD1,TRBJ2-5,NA,CSVQGVQETQYF,TGCAGCGTTCAGGGGGTTCAAGAGACCCAGTACTTC
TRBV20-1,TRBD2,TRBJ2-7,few,CSAIAGPNEQYF,TGCAGTGCTATAGCGGGACCCAATGAGCAGTACTTC
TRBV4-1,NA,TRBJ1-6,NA,CASSQVTPVRWANSPLHF,TGCGCCAGCAGCCAAGTAACCCCCGTACGCTGGGCTAATTCACCCCTCCACTTT
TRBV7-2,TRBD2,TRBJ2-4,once,CASSFSGTSVEQYF,TGTGCCAGCAGCTTTTCAGGGACTAGCGTTGAGCAGTACTTC
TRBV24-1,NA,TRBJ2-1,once,CATSERQWSSYNEQFF,TGTGCCACCAGTGAACGACAGTGGAGCTCCTACAATGAGCAGTTCTTC
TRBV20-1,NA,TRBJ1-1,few,CSARGTVNTEAFF,TGCAGTGCTAGGGGGACGGTGAACACTGAAGCTTTCTTT
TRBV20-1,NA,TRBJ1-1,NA,CSVTPGPKALTTEAFF,TGCAGTGTCACGCCGGGACCCAAGGCCCTCACGACTGAAGCTTTCTTT
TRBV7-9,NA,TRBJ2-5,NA,CASSFLSGIETQYF,TGTGCCAGCAGCTTCCTATCAGGGATAGAGACCCAGTACTTC
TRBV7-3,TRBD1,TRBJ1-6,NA,CASSPGTGKSPLHF,TGTGCCAGCAGTCCCGGGACAGGGAAATCACCCCTCCACTTT
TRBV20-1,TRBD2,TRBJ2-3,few,CSARGTSATDTQYF,TGCAGTGCTCGCGGGACTAGCGCCACAGATACGCAGTATTTT
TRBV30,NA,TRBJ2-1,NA,CACRRIEHEQFF,TGTGCCTGTCGCAGGATCGAGCATGAGCAGTTCTTC
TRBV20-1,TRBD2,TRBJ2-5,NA,CSARDPGGARVHQETQYF,TGCAGTGCTAGAGATCCGGGGGGGGCTAGGGTGCACCAAGAGACCCAGTACTTC
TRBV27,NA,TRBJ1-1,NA,CASSFDGRNTEAFF,TGTGCCAGCAGTTTTGACGGACGGAACACTGAAGCTTTCTTT
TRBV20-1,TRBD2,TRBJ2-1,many,CSAHSGAYNEQFF,TGCAGTGCCCATAGCGGGGCCTACAATGAGCAGTTCTTC
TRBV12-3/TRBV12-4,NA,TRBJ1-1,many,CASSPTTEAFF,TGTGCCAGCAGCCCCACCACTGAAGCTTTCTTT
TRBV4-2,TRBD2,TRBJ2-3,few,CASSQVWELAGAYTQYF,TGTGCCAGCAGCCAAGTTTGGGAATTAGCGGGAGCATATACGCAGTATTTT
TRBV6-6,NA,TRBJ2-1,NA,CASSYSRQSSYNEQFF,TGTGCCAGCAGTTACTCCAGGCAGAGCTCCTACAATGAGCAGTTCTTC
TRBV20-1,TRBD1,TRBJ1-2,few,CSAERQGNRGYTF,TGCAGTGCAGAGAGACAGGGGAACCGTGGCTACACCTTC
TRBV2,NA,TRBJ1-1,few,CASSVTRSRGPREAFF,TGTGCCAGCAGTGTGACGCGCAGCCGGGGACCACGTGAAGCTTTCTTT
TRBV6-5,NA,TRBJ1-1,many,CASSYQRVGDTEAFF,TGTGCCAGCAGTTATCAGAGGGTGGGGGACACTGAAGCTTTCTTT
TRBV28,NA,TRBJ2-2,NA,CASLMGGGNTGELFF,TGTGCCAGCCTCATGGGAGGGGGGAACACCGGGGAGCTGTTTTTT
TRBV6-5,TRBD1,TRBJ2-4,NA,CASSYYPAGAGGFKTIQYF,TGTGCCAGCAGTTATTATCCCGCCGGGGCAGGGGGCTTCAAAACCATTCAGTACTTC
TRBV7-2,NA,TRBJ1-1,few,CASSRTHIMNTEAFF,TGTGCCAGCAGCCGTACCCATATCATGAACACTGAAGCTTTCTTT
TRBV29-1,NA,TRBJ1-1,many,CSVEGAQLRGTEAFF,TGCAGCGTTGAAGGAGCCCAACTCCGAGGTACTGAAGCTTTCTTT
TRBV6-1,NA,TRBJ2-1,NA,CASSTTRSYNEQFF,TGTGCCAGCAGTACTACAAGGAGCTACAATGAGCAGTTCTTC
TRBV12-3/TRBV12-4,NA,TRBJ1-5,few,CASSFQRSNQPQHF,TGTGCCAGCAGTTTCCAGCGCAGCAATCAGCCCCAGCATTTT
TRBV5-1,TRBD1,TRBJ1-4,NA,CASSLGTGIVANEKLFF,TGCGCCAGCAGCTTGGGGACAGGGATAGTGGCTAATGAAAAACTGTTTTTT